This T cell receptor (beta chain) was identified in a study of blood T cell repertoires in COVID-19. The length of the CDR3 is 14 residues. The germline V gene has CDR1 SGHNT and CDR2 YYREEE (reference sequence). V gave up 0 bases and J gave up 6 bases; unmatched junction bases: 3. How the authors handled the data: Estimates of nucleated cell counts were drawn from the amplification of reference gene primers. Profiling relied on immunoSEQ multiplex PCR, and the TCRdb table lists in-frame clones only, not all of them. The V and J calls and clone size come from that table; D and trimming were worked out from the DNA. Here the sample spans fewer than 350,000 clones, 85% being singletons.

Input material: peripheral blood. This chain connects TRBV5-4 to TRBJ1-2, with 9 bases matching TRBD1. The sequence was obtained from a woman between 45 and 60 years old with active or convalescent COVID-19. The CDR3 reads CASSLDGTGNGYTF. CDR3 nucleotides: TGTGCCAGCAGCTTGGACGGGACAGGGAATGGCTACACCTTC.